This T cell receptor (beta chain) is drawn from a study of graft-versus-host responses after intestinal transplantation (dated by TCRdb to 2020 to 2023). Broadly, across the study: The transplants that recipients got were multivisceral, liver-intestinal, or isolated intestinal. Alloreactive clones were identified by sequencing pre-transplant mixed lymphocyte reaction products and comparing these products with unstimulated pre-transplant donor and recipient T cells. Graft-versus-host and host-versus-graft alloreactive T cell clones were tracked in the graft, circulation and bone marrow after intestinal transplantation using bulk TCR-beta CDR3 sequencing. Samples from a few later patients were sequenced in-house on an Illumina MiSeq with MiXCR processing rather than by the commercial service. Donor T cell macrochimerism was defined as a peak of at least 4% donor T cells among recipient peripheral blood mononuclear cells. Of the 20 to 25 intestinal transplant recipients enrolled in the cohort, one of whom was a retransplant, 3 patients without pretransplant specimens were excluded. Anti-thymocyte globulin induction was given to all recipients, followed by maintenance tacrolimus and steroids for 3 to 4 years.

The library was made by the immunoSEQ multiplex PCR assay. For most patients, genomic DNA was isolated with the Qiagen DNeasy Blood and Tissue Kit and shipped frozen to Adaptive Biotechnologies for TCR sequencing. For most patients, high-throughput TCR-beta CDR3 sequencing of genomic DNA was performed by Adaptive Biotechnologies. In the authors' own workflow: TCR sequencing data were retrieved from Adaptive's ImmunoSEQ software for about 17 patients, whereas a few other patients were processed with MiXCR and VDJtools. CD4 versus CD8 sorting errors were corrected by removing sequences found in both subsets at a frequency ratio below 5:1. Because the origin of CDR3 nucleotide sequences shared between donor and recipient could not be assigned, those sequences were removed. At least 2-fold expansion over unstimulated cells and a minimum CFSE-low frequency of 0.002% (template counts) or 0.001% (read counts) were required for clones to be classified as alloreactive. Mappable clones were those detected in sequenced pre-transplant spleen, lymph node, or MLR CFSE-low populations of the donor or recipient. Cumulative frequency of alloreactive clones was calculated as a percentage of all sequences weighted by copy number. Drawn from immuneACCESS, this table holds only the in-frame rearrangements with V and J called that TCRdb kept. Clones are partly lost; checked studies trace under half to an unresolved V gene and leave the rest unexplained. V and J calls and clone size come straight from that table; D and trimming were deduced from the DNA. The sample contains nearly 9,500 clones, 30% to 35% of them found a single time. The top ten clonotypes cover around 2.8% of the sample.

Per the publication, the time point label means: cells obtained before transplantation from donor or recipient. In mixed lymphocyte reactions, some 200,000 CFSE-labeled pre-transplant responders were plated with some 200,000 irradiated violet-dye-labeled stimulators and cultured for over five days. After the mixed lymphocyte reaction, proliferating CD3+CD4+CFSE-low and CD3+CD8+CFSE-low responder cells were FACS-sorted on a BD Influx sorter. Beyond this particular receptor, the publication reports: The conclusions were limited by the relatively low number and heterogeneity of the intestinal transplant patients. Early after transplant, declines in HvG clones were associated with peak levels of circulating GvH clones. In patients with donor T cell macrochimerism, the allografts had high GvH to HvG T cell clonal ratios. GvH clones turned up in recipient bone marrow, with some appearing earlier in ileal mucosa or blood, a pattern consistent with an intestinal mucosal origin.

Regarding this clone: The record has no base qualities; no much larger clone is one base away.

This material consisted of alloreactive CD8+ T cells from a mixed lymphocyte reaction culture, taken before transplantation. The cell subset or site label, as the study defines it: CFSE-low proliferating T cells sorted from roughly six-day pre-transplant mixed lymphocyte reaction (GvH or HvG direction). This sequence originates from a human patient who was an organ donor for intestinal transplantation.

CDR3 reads: CASRDRGENEQFF. The DNA sequence follows: TGTGCCAGCAGGGACAGGGGCGAAAATGAGCAGTTCTTC. The sequence links TRBV14 to TRBJ2-1; 9 bases in between match TRBD1. The germline V gene encodes CDR1 SGHDN and CDR2 FVKESK. The CDR3 has 13 amino acids, counting the end cysteine and phenylalanine. Only the CDR3 part of the read is kept: 39 bases, read in frame from the first base. Germline trimming amounts to 6 bases on V and 7 bases on J, with 4 as the count of junction bases outside the gene matches.